A selection of T cell receptor beta chains follows, all from one sample in a study of cytomegalovirus exposure and HLA in healthy donors. The method was immunoSEQ multiplex PCR; TCRdb's version includes in-frame clones alone and lacks a portion of them. The sample carries roughly 150,000 clones, about 82% recorded once. The sequenced material came from PBMCs. The source of these receptors is a male donor in good health and CMV-seronegative. The CDR3 runs from the conserved cysteine through the conserved F or W. A D gene is named only where the DNA matches it firmly. Clone size is given for some rows only: seen once, a few or many times, or a class if the clone is expanded.

clone_size	d_call	v_call	j_call	cdr3_aa	cdr3_nt
NA	NA	TRBV2	TRBJ2-3	CASSPWGRATDTQYF	TGTGCCAGCAGCCCATGGGGCAGGGCCACAGATACGCAGTATTTT
NA	NA	TRBV7-9	TRBJ2-7	CASSSQRYEQYF	TGTGCCAGCAGCTCGCAGCGGTACGAGCAGTACTTC
NA	NA	TRBV30	TRBJ2-2	CAWRFSTLNTGELFF	TGTGCCTGGAGGTTTAGTACCCTGAACACCGGGGAGCTGTTTTTT
NA	TRBD1	TRBV27	TRBJ1-5	CASSLLASQGARQPQHF	TGTGCCAGCAGTTTACTCGCTTCGCAGGGGGCACGCCAGCCCCAGCATTTT
once	TRBD1	TRBV9	TRBJ2-3	CASSVGGGQGALDTQYF	TGTGCCAGCAGCGTGGGCGGGGGACAGGGGGCCTTAGATACGCAGTATTTT
NA	NA	TRBV4-2	TRBJ2-7	CASSQEREQYF	TGTGCCAGCAGCCAAGAGCGGGAGCAGTACTTC
NA	NA	TRBV7-8	TRBJ2-1	CASSLVATPSVNEQFF	TGTGCCAGCAGCTTAGTCGCTACTCCTAGTGTCAATGAGCAGTTCTTC
NA	NA	TRBV6-5	TRBJ1-6	CASSRSSYNSPLHF	TGTGCCAGCAGCCGGAGCTCCTATAATTCACCCCTCCACTTT
NA	NA	TRBV4-3	TRBJ1-2	CASSQAYRTAYGYTF	TGCGCCAGCAGCCAAGCCTATCGGACAGCCTATGGCTACACCTTC
NA	NA	TRBV28	TRBJ1-5	CASSSPGTSGGGNQPQHF	TGTGCCAGCAGTTCCCCCGGGACCTCCGGCGGGGGCAATCAGCCCCAGCATTTT
NA	TRBD1	TRBV5-4	TRBJ2-5	CASSSGQGRETQYF	TGTGCCAGCAGCTCGGGACAGGGAAGAGAGACCCAGTACTTC
NA	NA	TRBV5-8	TRBJ1-4	CASSLTGVTTNEKLFF	TGTGCCAGCAGCTTGACAGGCGTTACAACTAATGAAAAACTGTTTTTT
NA	TRBD1	TRBV28	TRBJ2-5	CASRTGGLETQYF	TGTGCCAGTAGAACAGGGGGCCTAGAGACCCAGTACTTC
NA	NA	TRBV9	TRBJ1-2	CASSQTDYYGYTF	TGTGCCAGCAGCCAGACAGATTACTATGGCTACACCTTC
NA	TRBD2	TRBV28	TRBJ2-1	CASSLWEGTSGAPSSYNEQFF	TGTGCCAGCAGTTTATGGGAGGGGACTAGCGGCGCCCCTAGCTCCTACAATGAGCAGTTCTTC
NA	NA	TRBV6-5	TRBJ2-7	CASSYLAYLPYEQYF	TGTGCCAGCAGTTACCTCGCCTACCTTCCCTACGAGCAGTACTTC
NA	TRBD1	TRBV2	TRBJ2-7	CASSGTGHVNAYYEQYF	TGTGCCAGCAGCGGGACAGGGCACGTTAATGCCTACTACGAGCAGTACTTC
NA	TRBD1	TRBV7-9	TRBJ2-7	CASSLGTGLASYEQYF	TGTGCCAGCAGCTTAGGGACAGGGTTGGCTAGCTACGAGCAGTACTTC
NA	NA	TRBV5-6	TRBJ1-4	CASRSWGATNEKLFF	TGTGCCAGCAGATCTTGGGGCGCAACTAATGAAAAACTGTTTTTT
NA	NA	TRBV18	TRBJ1-2	CASSPLGGVNYGYTF	TGTGCCAGCTCACCACTGGGAGGGGTTAACTATGGCTACACCTTC
few	TRBD2	TRBV11-2	TRBJ2-4	CASSSNSGRVNIQYF	TGTGCCAGCAGCTCTAATAGCGGGAGGGTAAACATTCAGTACTTC
NA	TRBD1	TRBV28	TRBJ1-2	CASRWTGVDYGYTF	TGTGCCAGCAGATGGACAGGGGTGGATTATGGCTACACCTTC
few	NA	TRBV19	TRBJ2-2	CASNEAGELFF	TGTGCCAGTAACGAGGCCGGGGAGCTGTTTTTT
NA	TRBD2	TRBV5-1	TRBJ2-3	CASSLALAGRTDTQYF	TGCGCCAGCAGCTTGGCCCTAGCGGGACGCACAGATACGCAGTATTTT
NA	TRBD2	TRBV19	TRBJ2-7	CASSMAGTSAYEQYF	TGTGCCAGTAGTATGGCCGGGACTAGCGCCTACGAGCAGTACTTC
few	NA	TRBV23-1	TRBJ2-7	CASSLFLETESYEQYF	TGCGCCAGCAGTCTCTTCCTAGAGACAGAATCCTACGAGCAGTACTTC
once	TRBD1	TRBV6-5	TRBJ2-7	CASRTAGTGTYEQYF	TGTGCCAGCAGAACGGCCGGGACAGGGACCTACGAGCAGTACTTC
once	TRBD1	TRBV5-8	TRBJ2-1	CASSGRDRGFLSSYNEQFF	TGTGCCAGCAGCGGCCGGGACAGGGGGTTTCTTAGCTCCTACAATGAGCAGTTCTTC
NA	NA	TRBV28	TRBJ1-2	CASSFSLSRYTF	TGTGCCAGCAGTTTTAGTTTATCTCGCTACACCTTC
NA	NA	TRBV4-3	TRBJ1-1	CASSQDSSFNGNTEAFF	TGCGCCAGCAGCCAAGATAGTAGTTTTAACGGGAACACTGAAGCTTTCTTT
NA	NA	TRBV7-2	TRBJ2-1	CASSLGTNTYNEQFF	TGTGCCAGCAGCTTAGGGACAAACACCTACAATGAGCAGTTCTTC
NA	TRBD1	TRBV5-1	TRBJ1-1	CASSRRQGSAMNTEAFF	TGCGCCAGCAGCCGAAGACAGGGGTCGGCGATGAACACTGAAGCTTTCTTT
once	NA	TRBV2	TRBJ2-7	CASRVDTAYEQYF	TGTGCCAGCAGGGTGGACACCGCCTACGAGCAGTACTTC
NA	TRBD1	TRBV7-8	TRBJ1-1	CASSLGSGQGSTEAFF	TGTGCCAGCAGCTTAGGCTCTGGACAGGGATCAACTGAAGCTTTCTTT
once	TRBD1	TRBV7-3	TRBJ2-7	CASSRTGDYEQYF	TGTGCCAGCAGTCGGACAGGGGACTACGAGCAGTACTTC
NA	TRBD1	TRBV28	TRBJ2-7	CASSFPGTGDEQYF	TGTGCCAGCAGTTTCCCCGGGACAGGGGACGAGCAGTACTTC
NA	NA	TRBV29-1	TRBJ1-5	CSVSTDYSNQPQHF	TGCAGCGTCTCAACAGACTATAGCAATCAGCCCCAGCATTTT
few	TRBD1	TRBV28	TRBJ2-6	CASSLKDREVFSGANVLTF	TGTGCCAGCAGTTTAAAGGACAGGGAAGTTTTCTCTGGGGCCAACGTCCTGACTTTC
NA	TRBD2	TRBV10-3	TRBJ2-3	CAISDSGGRTDTQYF	TGTGCCATCAGTGATAGCGGGGGGCGCACAGATACGCAGTATTTT
NA	NA	TRBV7-9	TRBJ1-1	CASSLGQVTEAFF	TGTGCCAGCAGCTTAGGACAGGTCACTGAAGCTTTCTTT
NA	NA	TRBV30	TRBJ2-2	CAWRAYGVNTGELFF	TGTGCCTGGAGAGCCTACGGGGTAAACACCGGGGAGCTGTTTTTT
NA	TRBD1	TRBV9	TRBJ1-6	CASSPGDRGNSPLHF	TGTGCCAGCAGCCCGGGGGACAGGGGAAATTCACCCCTCCACTTT
NA	NA	TRBV28	TRBJ1-5	CASSLGGRGNQPQHF	TGTGCCAGCAGTTTAGGTGGGCGCGGCAATCAGCCCCAGCATTTT
NA	NA	TRBV4-1	TRBJ1-5	CASSQVVGAGQPQHF	TGCGCCAGCAGCCAAGTTGTAGGGGCAGGACAGCCCCAGCATTTT
NA	TRBD2	TRBV27	TRBJ2-2	CASSRITSGNTGELFF	TGTGCCAGCAGTCGTATAACTAGCGGGAACACCGGGGAGCTGTTTTTT
NA	NA	TRBV7-2	TRBJ2-7	CASSLLGQSSYEQYF	TGTGCCAGCAGCTTATTGGGGCAAAGCTCCTACGAGCAGTACTTC
NA	TRBD2	TRBV7-9	TRBJ2-2	CASSPGATSVTGELFF	TGTGCCAGCAGTCCCGGGGCGACTAGCGTCACCGGGGAGCTGTTTTTT
NA	TRBD1	TRBV6-5	TRBJ1-1	CASSYDRVNTEAFF	TGTGCCAGCAGTTACGACAGGGTGAACACTGAAGCTTTCTTT
NA	NA	TRBV9	TRBJ2-1	CASSVQWGDNEQFF	TGTGCCAGCAGCGTTCAGTGGGGGGACAATGAGCAGTTCTTC
NA	TRBD2	TRBV7-8	TRBJ2-4	CASSPERVAGGPENIQYF	TGTGCCAGCAGCCCCGAGAGGGTGGCGGGAGGGCCAGAAAACATTCAGTACTTC
NA	NA	TRBV11-1	TRBJ2-7	CASSHPGTREQYF	TGTGCCAGCAGCCATCCCGGGACACGCGAGCAGTACTTC
NA	NA	TRBV4-2	TRBJ1-3	CASSPEGVRVSGNTIYF	TGTGCCAGCAGCCCAGAAGGGGTCAGGGTGTCTGGAAACACCATATATTTT
NA	NA	TRBV28	TRBJ2-7	CASSLPGQGGAYEQYF	TGTGCCAGCAGCCTACCCGGTCAGGGAGGAGCCTACGAGCAGTACTTC
once	TRBD1	TRBV6-5	TRBJ1-2	CASRRDSNYGYTF	TGTGCCAGCAGGCGGGACAGTAACTATGGCTACACCTTC
NA	NA	TRBV6-5	TRBJ1-6	CASSTNREGSPLHF	TGTGCCAGCAGTACTAACAGGGAAGGTTCACCCCTCCACTTT
NA	NA	TRBV11-2	TRBJ1-1	CASSLTRSNTEAFF	TGTGCCAGCAGCTTGACTCGATCGAACACTGAAGCTTTCTTT
NA	TRBD2	TRBV19	TRBJ2-3	CASSPERASGGTDTQYF	TGTGCCAGTAGTCCCGAGAGGGCTAGCGGGGGCACAGATACGCAGTATTTT
NA	TRBD1	TRBV27	TRBJ2-7	CASKNRGPRGYEQYF	TGTGCCAGCAAAAACAGGGGCCCGAGAGGTTACGAGCAGTACTTC
NA	TRBD2	TRBV7-3	TRBJ2-1	CASSLSLAGEYEQFF	TGTGCCAGCAGCTTAAGCCTAGCGGGAGAATATGAGCAGTTCTTC
NA	TRBD1	TRBV28	TRBJ2-2	CASSGTGEVGELFF	TGTGCCAGCAGTGGGACAGGGGAGGTCGGGGAGCTGTTTTTT